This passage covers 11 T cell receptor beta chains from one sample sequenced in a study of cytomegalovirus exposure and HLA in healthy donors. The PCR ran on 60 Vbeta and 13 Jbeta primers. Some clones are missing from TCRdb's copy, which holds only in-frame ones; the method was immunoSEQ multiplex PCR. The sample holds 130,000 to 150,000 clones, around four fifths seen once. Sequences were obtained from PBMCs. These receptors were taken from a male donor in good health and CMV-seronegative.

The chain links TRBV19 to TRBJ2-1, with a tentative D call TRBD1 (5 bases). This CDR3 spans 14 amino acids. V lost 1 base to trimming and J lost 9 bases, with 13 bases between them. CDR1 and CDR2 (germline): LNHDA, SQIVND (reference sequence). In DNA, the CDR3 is TGTGCCAGTAGTATAGGGTTAGGCAGGGTTGAGCAGTTCTTC. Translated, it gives CASSIGLGRVEQFF.

For the CDR3, the DNA is TGCGCCAGCAGCCCCCAACCCAGCTCCTACAATGAGCAGTTCTTC. It specifies CASSPQPSSYNEQFF. The chain carries TRBV5-1 and TRBJ2-1; D gene uncertain. Germline V CDR1 and CDR2: SGHRS, YFSETQ. V dropped 4 bases and J dropped 0 bases, with 11 bases sitting between them. The CDR3 is 15 residues long.

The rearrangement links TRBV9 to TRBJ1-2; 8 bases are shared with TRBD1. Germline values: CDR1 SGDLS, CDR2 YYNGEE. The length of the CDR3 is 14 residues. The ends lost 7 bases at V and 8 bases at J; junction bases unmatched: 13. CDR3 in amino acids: CASLPQGAGSGYTF. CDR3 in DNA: TGTGCCAGCCTACCCCAGGGGGCAGGGAGCGGCTACACCTTC.

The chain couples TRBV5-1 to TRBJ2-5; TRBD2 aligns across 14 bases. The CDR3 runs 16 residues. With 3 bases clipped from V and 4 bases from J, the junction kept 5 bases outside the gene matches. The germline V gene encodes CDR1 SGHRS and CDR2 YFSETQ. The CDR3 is CASSWGLAGESETQYF. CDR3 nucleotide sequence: TGCGCCAGCAGCTGGGGACTAGCGGGAGAATCAGAGACCCAGTACTTC.

The CDR3 DNA is TGTGCCAGCTCACTCCCGACAGGGCACGGCTATGGCTACACCTTC. Encoded protein: CASSLPTGHGYGYTF. V and J are TRBV18 and TRBJ1-2; TRBD1 aligns across 7 bases. Germline V gene data show CDR1 as KGHSH and CDR2 as LQKENI. CDR3 length: 15 residues. Trimming removed 4 bases from V and 4 bases from J; junction bases left unmatched: 9.

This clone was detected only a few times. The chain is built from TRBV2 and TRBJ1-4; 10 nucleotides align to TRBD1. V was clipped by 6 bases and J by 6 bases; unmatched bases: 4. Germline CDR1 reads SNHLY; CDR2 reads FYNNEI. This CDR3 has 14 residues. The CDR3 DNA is TGTGCCAGCAGCGGGGACAGGGGAGATGAAAAACTGTTTTTT. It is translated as CASSGDRGDEKLFF.

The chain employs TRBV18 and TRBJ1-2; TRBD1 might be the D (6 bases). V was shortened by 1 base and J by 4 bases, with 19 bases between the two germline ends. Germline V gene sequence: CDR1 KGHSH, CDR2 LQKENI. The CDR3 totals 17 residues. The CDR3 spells CASSPLRGGDLGYGYTF. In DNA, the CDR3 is TGTGCCAGCTCACCACTCAGGGGAGGGGACTTAGGCTATGGCTACACCTTC.

DNA for the CDR3: TGTGCCAGCAGTGACCGTCGACAGGGGAGCTACGAGCAGTACTTC. It codes for CASSDRRQGSYEQYF. The chain combines TRBV25-1 with TRBJ2-7, with 8 bases lining up with TRBD1. Per the germline V gene, CDR1 is MGHDK and CDR2 is SYGVNS. This CDR3 comprises 15 residues. V lost 3 bases and J lost 3; bases outside the gene matches: 7.

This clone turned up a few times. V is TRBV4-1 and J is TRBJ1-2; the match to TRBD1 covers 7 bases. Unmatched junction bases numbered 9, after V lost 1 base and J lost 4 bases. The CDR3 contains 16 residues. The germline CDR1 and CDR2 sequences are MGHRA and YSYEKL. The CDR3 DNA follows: TGCGCCAGCAGCCAAGTTCCCGGGACAGACTTCTATGGCTACACCTTC. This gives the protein CASSQVPGTDFYGYTF.

The CDR3 DNA reads TGTGCCAGTAGTCCAAGGGGGCTCAGAGATACGCAGTATTTT. This translates into CASSPRGLRDTQYF. The rearrangement uses TRBV19 and TRBJ2-3, with TRBD1 identical over 7 bases. The CDR3 covers 14 residues. Unmatched junction bases numbered 7, after V lost 5 bases and J lost 5 bases. Looked up from germline, CDR1 is LNHDA and CDR2 is SQIVND (reference sequence).

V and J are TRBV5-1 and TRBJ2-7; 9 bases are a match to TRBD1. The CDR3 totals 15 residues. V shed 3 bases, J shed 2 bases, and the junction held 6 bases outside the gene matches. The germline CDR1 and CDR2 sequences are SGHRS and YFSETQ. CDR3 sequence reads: CASSYKTGGTYEQYF. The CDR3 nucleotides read TGCGCCAGCAGCTATAAGACAGGGGGGACCTACGAGCAGTACTTC.